The 4 T cell receptor beta chains below all came from one sample that was sequenced in a study of T cells in Graves' hyperthyroidism and ophthalmopathy. Amplified TCR beta CDR3 regions derived from RNA transcripts. An initial round of RT-PCR targeting the TCR CDR3 relied on the HTBI primer set. Via MiXCR, TCRdb re-called the multiplex PCR reads, giving one row per CDR3 protein. The data contain some 580,000 distinct CDR3 sequences, around 16% of them seen just once; the ten biggest clones take up about 3.5%. The specimen sequenced was blood. The receptors derive from a woman in her thirties or forties with Graves' ophthalmopathy.

The chain recombines TRBV28 with TRBJ1-2, with 10 bases matching TRBD1. CDR1 is MDHEN and CDR2 is SYDVKM in the germline V gene. The CDR3 runs 18 residues. The V and J ends lost 3 bases and 8 bases, in that order; junction bases with no gene match: 18. The CDR3: CASSLGSPGQGSVKGYTF. The CDR3 DNA reads TGTGCCAGCAGTTTGGGCTCTCCGGGACAGGGGTCCGTGAAAGGCTACACCTTC.

This clonotype was picked up many times. This sequence joins TRBV10-2 and TRBJ1-1; 10 nucleotides agree with TRBD1. The V gene end was trimmed by 3 bases and the J gene end by 6 bases; junction bases not matched to a gene: 13. The CDR3 is made up of 17 amino acids. CDR1 is WSHSY and CDR2 is SAAADI in the germline V gene. The CDR3 here is CASSDTGQGMRRPEAFF. The DNA of the CDR3 is TGCGCCAGCAGTGATACGGGACAGGGGATGCGAAGGCCTGAAGCTTTCTTT.

The chain carries TRBV7-9 and TRBJ1-6; D is ambiguous. V was pared by 2 bases and J by 10 bases, with 9 bases between. This CDR3 region has 13 residues. Germline-derived CDR1 and CDR2 are SEHNR and FQNEAQ (reference sequence). As DNA, the CDR3 is TGTGCCAGCAGCTTAACTCAGCAGTCACCCCTCCACTTT. The encoded protein is CASSLTQQSPLHF.

This clonotype was counted many times. The chain is built from TRBV7-3 and TRBJ1-6; D not resolved. V dropped 2 bases and J dropped 10 bases, with 12 bases sitting between them. The germline V gene encodes CDR1 SGHTA and CDR2 FQGTGA. The CDR3 extends over 14 amino acids. CDR3 loop: CASSLEPRGSPLHF. The CDR3, as DNA: TGTGCCAGCAGCTTAGAGCCCCGGGGATCACCCCTCCACTTT.